This T cell receptor beta chain was documented in a study of blood T cell repertoires in COVID-19. Study details: Donors in the United States, Italy and Spain gave samples during acute or convalescent COVID-19. T cells, B-cell-depleted T cells, or PBMCs supplied cDNA or gDNA.

Germline CDR1 and CDR2: SGHTA and FQGNSA. The V end was cut by 0 bases, the J end by 6 bases, with 7 bases between. CDR3 size: 13 residues. Clones were read by immunoSEQ multiplex PCR, and TCRdb kept only the in-frame ones, dropping some. The profile shows nearly 350,000 clones, around 80% of them singletons. The chain joins TRBV7-2 to TRBJ2-3; a possible D gene is TRBD2 (5 bases). This TCR was sampled from a man aged 25 to 40 with active or convalescent COVID-19. Specimen: peripheral blood. CDR3 nucleotide sequence: TGTGCCAGCAGCTTAGCACTAGTGGATACGCAGTATTTT. This translates into CASSLALVDTQYF.